This T cell receptor (beta chain) originates from a study of T cell repertoires in ileal Crohn's disease (dated by TCRdb to between 2019 and 2020). Study-level background: Median disease duration was about eight years, and 35% to 40% of patients were identified as active smokers at the time of surgery. Every patient underwent surgery because of a complication, which was stricturing disease in around 61% of cases and penetrating disease in approximately 40%. Roughly half of the patients were given postoperative therapy, with 15 to 20 on anti-TNF agents and 11 to 12 on thiopurines. TCR repertoire analysis was done in a few dozen Crohn's disease patients from a prospective multicentre cohort. Running in parallel with the study was a multicentre cohort set up to find predictors of early endoscopic recurrence following ileocolonic resection. A Rutgeerts score higher than i0 was the definition used for endoscopic postoperative recurrence. A total of around 150 mucosal samples from 57 patients were sequenced, collected from several sites on the surgical specimen as well as at postoperative endoscopy.

Around 500 nanograms of biopsy DNA per sample were submitted for commercial TCRB immunosequencing. Adaptive Biotechnology amplified the CDR3 regions from genomic DNA with a two-step multiplex PCR designed to control amplification bias. In the first PCR, primers covered every V and J gene segment, and in the second PCR, barcodes and Illumina adapters were added. An Illumina instrument was used to sequence the CDR3 libraries. As for the original processing: The analysis used both the pipelines supplied by the vendor and custom analysis of the raw data in R/Bioconductor with R version 3.3.0. Clonality, which ranges from 0 to 1, was calculated as the inverse of the normalised Shannon entropy across all productive clones. The repertoire share taken up by the top 100 clones defined high-frequency clones, and only clones that passed a 95% confidence test were kept. Repertoire diversity was measured with the Simpson index, and overlap between samples was measured with the Morisita-Horn index. The immuneACCESS repertoire file appears here via TCRdb, limited to in-frame rearrangements. These files lack a portion of the clones; in checked studies, under half of the deficit traces to unresolved V genes, and the cause of the others is not known. D and trimming were read from the DNA, whereas the V and J calls and clone size are those reported in that table. The sample table holds approximately 7,900 clones, of which more than 80% were seen once. Of the sample, 4.5% to 5.5% falls within the top ten clones.

This clone is a singleton in its sample. There is no known antigen for this receptor. Qualities for individual bases were not recorded, and no much larger clone is one base off. As encoded in the germline V gene, CDR1 is KGHSH while CDR2 is LQKENI. Spanning cysteine to phenylalanine, the CDR3 consists of 15 amino acids. CDR3 DNA only is kept here, 45 bases in frame from base 1. At the junction V is shortened by 3 bases and J by 5 bases; bases outside the gene matches: 5. Points the paper makes about the study in general: Mucosal CD4 and CD8 T cells were sorted and sequenced only in a subgroup of patients, the size of which was not stated. Endoscopic recurrence was linked to a higher percentage of high-frequency clones at surgery, and recurrence occurred in every patient whose clonality exceeded 26.8% (18/57). Compared with non-smokers, patients who were active smokers at surgery showed a significantly higher proportion of clonal expansions (roughly 24% vs 19%, p=0.02). Compared with CD4 T cells, sorted CD8 T cells contained more high-frequency clones, which suggests that the mucosal expansions were mostly CD8.

Adults with ileal or ileocolonic Crohn's disease and an indication for ileocolonic resection were eligible for inclusion. Before DNA extraction, whole ileal mucosal biopsies were kept frozen at -80 degrees C. A TRizol-based method was used to extract genomic DNA from the frozen whole biopsies, and the DNA was quantified with a NanoDrop 2000 spectrophotometer. Recombination connected TRBV18 to TRBJ2-1, with 9 bases aligning to TRBD1. This clonotype was sampled from an adult with Crohn's disease. The sample consisted of ileal tissue. The nucleotide sequence is TGTGCCAGCTCACCGGGACAGGGCTCAGACAATGAGCAGTTCTTC. Its protein is CASSPGQGSDNEQFF.